The clone carrying this T cell receptor beta chain was detected once. The germline V gene has CDR1 SNHLY and CDR2 FYNNEI. V dropped 2 bases and J dropped 2 bases, with 12 bases sitting between them. The CDR3 length is 15 residues. Here immunoSEQ multiplex PCR was the method, and the copy in TCRdb shows in-frame clones only, minus some. The table lists approximately 400,000 clones, roughly nine tenths of them singletons. The sample originates from a study of blood T cell repertoires in COVID-19. Study-wide background: The origin of the acute and convalescent COVID-19 samples was the United States, Italy and Spain.

What was sequenced was PBMCs or T cells enriched from blood (not recorded which). The chain combines TRBV2 with TRBJ1-2; a possible D gene is TRBD1 (5 bases). The clonotype comes from a woman aged 40-49 years who had been exposed to COVID-19. CDR3 protein: CASSERFRGNYGYTF. The CDR3 DNA reads as TGTGCCAGCAGTGAAAGGTTTCGGGGGAACTATGGCTACACCTTC.